A selection of T cell receptor beta chains follows, all from one sample in a study of OX40 agonist ivuxolimab in advanced cancers. TCRdb's copy holds only in-frame clones and misses some; the assay was immunoSEQ multiplex PCR. The sample holds approximately 65,000 clones; roughly 82% are singletons and the top ten take approximately 11%. The source was CD4+ or CD8+ T cells sorted from blood, collected in a trial of the OX40 agonist ivuxolimab. The receptors stem from an adult with an advanced solid tumor such as melanoma, head and neck, liver or kidney cancer. Each CDR3 is given with its conserved first and last residue. The D gene is left open where the match is weak. Size is omitted from some rows. Given values are once, few, many or a class for expanded clones.

CDR3: CATSRTEAFF; DNA: TGTGCCACCAGCAGAACTGAAGCTTTCTTT; V: TRBV15; size: NA; J: TRBJ1-1; D: NA
CDR3: CASSLPGPGPYEQYF; DNA: TGTGCCAGCAGCCTCCCGGGCCCGGGGCCCTACGAGCAGTACTTC; V: TRBV4-2; size: few; J: TRBJ2-7; D: NA
CDR3: CASSSRTGSGNTIYF; DNA: TGCGCCAGCAGCTCCAGGACAGGCTCTGGAAACACCATATATTTT; V: TRBV5-1; size: NA; J: TRBJ1-3; D: TRBD1
CDR3: CASSLATSERGETQYF; DNA: TGTGCCAGCAGCTTGGCCACTAGCGAAAGGGGAGAGACCCAGTACTTC; V: TRBV5-8; size: NA; J: TRBJ2-5; D: TRBD2
CDR3: CASSRQDGLTF; DNA: TGCGCCAGCAGCCGACAGGATGGCCTCACCTTC; V: TRBV5-1; size: NA; J: TRBJ1-2; D: NA
CDR3: CASSYRGLSSGGYTF; DNA: TGTGCCAGCAGTTACCGGGGGTTATCTTCGGGCGGCTACACCTTC; V: TRBV6-5; size: NA; J: TRBJ1-2; D: NA
CDR3: CASSLPSSGGSYNEQFF; DNA: TGTGCCAGCAGTCTCCCATCTAGCGGAGGGAGCTACAATGAGCAGTTCTTC; V: TRBV28; size: NA; J: TRBJ2-1; D: TRBD2
CDR3: CASSERLQGNEQYF; DNA: TGTGCCAGCAGTGAAAGGTTACAGGGAAACGAGCAGTACTTC; V: TRBV25-1; size: NA; J: TRBJ2-7; D: NA
CDR3: CASSFGSRTSGSEQYF; DNA: TGTGCCAGCAGCTTCGGGTCCCGGACTAGCGGGAGCGAGCAGTACTTC; V: TRBV7-2; size: NA; J: TRBJ2-7; D: TRBD2
CDR3: CASSELNEKLFF; DNA: TGTGCCAGCAGTGAACTCAATGAAAAACTGTTTTTT; V: TRBV6-1; size: NA; J: TRBJ1-4; D: NA
CDR3: CASSYSAGTEAFF; DNA: TGTGCCAGCAGTTACTCGGCAGGGACTGAAGCTTTCTTT; V: TRBV6-5; size: NA; J: TRBJ1-1; D: NA
CDR3: CASSQSTPNYGYTF; DNA: TGCGCCAGCAGTCAATCTACCCCCAACTATGGCTACACCTTC; V: TRBV23-1; size: NA; J: TRBJ1-2; D: NA
CDR3: CASSLGGSGNTIYF; DNA: TGCGCCAGCAGCTTGGGGGGTTCCGGAAACACCATATATTTT; V: TRBV5-1; size: NA; J: TRBJ1-3; D: NA
CDR3: CASSKLGGAYRGYTF; DNA: TGTGCCAGCAGCAAATTGGGGGGCGCTTATAGAGGCTACACCTTC; V: TRBV5-8; size: NA; J: TRBJ1-2; D: NA
CDR3: CASSLEAGNEQFF; DNA: TGCGCCAGCAGCTTGGAGGCGGGCAATGAGCAGTTCTTC; V: TRBV5-1; size: NA; J: TRBJ2-1; D: NA